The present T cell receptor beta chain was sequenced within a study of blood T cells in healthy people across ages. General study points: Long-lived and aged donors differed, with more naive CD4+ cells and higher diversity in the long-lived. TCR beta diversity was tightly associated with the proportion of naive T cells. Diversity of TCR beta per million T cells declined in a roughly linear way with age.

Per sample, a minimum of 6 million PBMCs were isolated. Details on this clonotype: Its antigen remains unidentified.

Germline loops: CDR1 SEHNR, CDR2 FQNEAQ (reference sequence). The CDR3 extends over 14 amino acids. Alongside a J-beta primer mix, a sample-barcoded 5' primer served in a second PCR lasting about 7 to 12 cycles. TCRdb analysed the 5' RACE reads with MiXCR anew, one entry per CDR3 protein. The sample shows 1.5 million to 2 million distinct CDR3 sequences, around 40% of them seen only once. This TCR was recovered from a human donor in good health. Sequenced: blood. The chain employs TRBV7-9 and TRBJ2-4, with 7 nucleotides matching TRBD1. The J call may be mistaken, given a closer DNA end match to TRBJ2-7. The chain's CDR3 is CASSLAEGANEQYF. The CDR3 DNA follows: TGTGCCAGCAGCTTAGCCGAGGGGGCTAACGAGCAGTACTTC.